A selection of T cell receptor beta chains follows, all from one sample in a study of blood T cells in healthy people across ages. Using its own MiXCR run on the 5' RACE reads, TCRdb lists one record per CDR3 protein. The sample holds about 840,000 distinct CDR3 sequences; about 28% are singletons and the top ten take about a tenth. These data are also associated with another study on T cells of mothers and their children.

Sequencing used blood. The receptor source for this set is a woman aged 40 to 50 in good health. Both conserved end residues are part of each CDR3. The D gene is left open where the match is weak. Clone sizes are given selectively: once, few, many, or a class where the clone is expanded.

>-|TRBJ1-2|TRBV28|many
TGTGCCAGCAGTTTAAGGGACCGTGGCTACACCTTC
CASSLRDRGYTF
>-|TRBJ1-1|TRBV10-3|-
TGTGCCATCAGGCAGGGGAGAGGAGTCACTGAAGCTTTCTTT
CAIRQGRGVTEAFF
>-|TRBJ2-7|TRBV4-1|many
TGCGCCAGCAGCCCGCTTAATCACTACGAGCAGTACTTC
CASSPLNHYEQYF
>-|TRBJ2-2|TRBV7-1|once
TGTGCCAGCAGCTCTCGGCAGACCGGGGAGCTGTTTTTT
CASSSRQTGELFF
>TRBD2|TRBJ2-7|TRBV14|-
TGTGCCAGCAGCCAAAAAAGAGGAGCGGGGGGCATTAACAATGAGCAGTACTTC
CASSQKRGAGGINNEQYF
>-|TRBJ2-2|TRBV7-2|few
TGTGCCAGCACCGAGTTGGTGGGAACTAACACCGGGGAGCTGTTTTTT
CASTELVGTNTGELFF
>TRBD1|TRBJ1-5|TRBV6-5|-
TGTGCCAGCAGTTTAGGACAGGGAGGCCTTATGCAGCCCCAGCATTTT
CASSLGQGGLMQPQHF
>TRBD2|TRBJ2-1|TRBV19|-
TGTGCCAGTAGTATTGTAGCGGGGGACCCCATTAATGAGCAGTTCTTC
CASSIVAGDPINEQFF
>-|TRBJ2-2|TRBV29-1|-
TGCAGCGTTGAAGGGACTGCGAACACCGGGGAGCTGTTTTTT
CSVEGTANTGELFF
>TRBD1|TRBJ2-7|TRBV3-1|few
TGTGCCAGCAGCCAAGATCTGACAGGGGGCTACGAGCAGTACTTC
CASSQDLTGGYEQYF
>TRBD2|TRBJ2-1|TRBV3-1|-
TGTGCCAGCAGCCAAGAGGGGAGGGGAGGGTTCGGGGAGCAGTTCTTC
CASSQEGRGGFGEQFF
>-|TRBJ1-5|TRBV20-1|-
TGCAGTGCTAGTGGTGGGGTGAATCAGCCCCAGCATTTT
CSASGGVNQPQHF
>-|TRBJ1-4|TRBV20-1|-
TGCAGTGCTACAAGGGTTGGTAATGAAAAACTGTTTTTT
CSATRVGNEKLFF
>-|TRBJ2-5|TRBV12-3/TRBV12-4|-
TGTGCCAGCAGCCCTCTCCGGGTCGGAGAGACCCAGTACTTC
CASSPLRVGETQYF
>-|TRBJ2-5|TRBV29-1|many
TGCAGCGTTGAAAGCGACACCCAAGAGACCCAGTACTTC
CSVESDTQETQYF